The text below deals with one T cell receptor (beta chain). The antigen is undetermined. The sample originates from a study of CD8+ T cells in alopecia areata. General study points: Higher clonality than in normal scalp was seen in lesional scalp, especially alopecia totalis/universalis. The treated group had a single nonresponder, limiting CD8+ expansion-response conclusions.

Trimming pared 0 bases from V and 1 base from J, leaving 12 bases between. The V gene's germline CDR1 is MGHRA and CDR2 YSYEKL. CDR3 length: 16 residues. cDNA reverse transcribed from extracted RNA served as the sequencing template. Assay: immunoSEQ multiplex PCR; the TCRdb copy retains only in-frame clones and omits some. The sample records roughly 110,000 clones, roughly three fifths being singletons. Treatment specified: oral pan-JAK inhibitor, 5-10 mg twice daily. The TCR was taken from a human donor with alopecia areata. The source material was CD4+ T cells sorted from blood, sampled at week 24, from a patient treated with tofacitinib. The chain uses TRBV4-1 and TRBJ1-2, with D possibly being TRBD1 (5 bases). The CDR3 DNA is TGCGCCAGCAGCCAAGATGGGGCAGGGAGTAACTATGGCTACACCTTC. Encoded protein: CASSQDGAGSNYGYTF.